These T cell receptor beta chains were read from a single sample in a study of identical twins. TCRdb reprocessed the 5' RACE reads with MiXCR, giving one entry per CDR3 protein. The data show around 250,000 distinct CDR3 sequences, over 9.5% seen once. Another study also made use of these data, one on yellow fever vaccine responses in identical twins.

The sample consisted of memory (CD45RO+) T cells sorted from blood. The receptors derive from a woman aged 18 to 35 in good health. The CDR3 runs from the conserved cysteine through the conserved F or W. The D gene is left open where the match is weak. The size entry is marked missing in some rows and otherwise reads once, few, many or a size class.

j_gene: TRBJ2-2; v_gene: TRBV11-2; d_gene: TRBD2; abundance: few; CDR3aa: CASSLNLAGYTNTGELFF; CDR3nt: TGTGCCAGCAGCTTAAATCTAGCGGGTTATACGAACACCGGGGAGCTGTTTTTT
j_gene: TRBJ2-7; v_gene: TRBV20-1; d_gene: -; abundance: few; CDR3aa: CSARQGSGKEQYF; CDR3nt: TGCAGTGCTAGACAGGGATCCGGGAAGGAGCAGTACTTC
j_gene: TRBJ2-1; v_gene: TRBV27; d_gene: -; abundance: few; CDR3aa: CASSLSASFYNEQFF; CDR3nt: TGTGCCAGCAGTTTATCTGCTAGCTTCTACAATGAGCAGTTCTTC
j_gene: TRBJ2-1; v_gene: TRBV4-2; d_gene: -; abundance: -; CDR3aa: CASSQGLHNEQFF; CDR3nt: TGTGCCAGCAGCCAAGGACTACACAATGAGCAGTTCTTC
j_gene: TRBJ2-7; v_gene: TRBV5-1; d_gene: TRBD1; abundance: -; CDR3aa: CASTGQGNEQYF; CDR3nt: TGCGCCAGCACGGGACAGGGTAACGAGCAGTACTTC
j_gene: TRBJ2-7; v_gene: TRBV29-1; d_gene: TRBD1; abundance: -; CDR3aa: CSVEGGTGDPSYEQYF; CDR3nt: TGCAGCGTCGAAGGTGGGACAGGGGACCCCTCCTACGAGCAGTACTTC
j_gene: TRBJ1-5; v_gene: TRBV19; d_gene: -; abundance: -; CDR3aa: CASSIWGGDQPQHF; CDR3nt: TGTGCCAGTAGTATATGGGGGGGGGATCAGCCCCAGCATTTT
j_gene: TRBJ1-4; v_gene: TRBV3-1; d_gene: -; abundance: -; CDR3aa: CASSLWGGQKLFF; CDR3nt: TGTGCCAGCAGCCTATGGGGAGGACAAAAACTGTTTTTT
j_gene: TRBJ2-7; v_gene: TRBV6-2/TRBV6-3; d_gene: -; abundance: -; CDR3aa: CASSYSKGGGYEQYF; CDR3nt: TGTGCCAGCAGTTACTCGAAGGGAGGGGGCTACGAGCAGTACTTC
j_gene: TRBJ1-5; v_gene: TRBV7-9; d_gene: -; abundance: few; CDR3aa: CASSFDRGVQPQHF; CDR3nt: TGTGCCAGCAGCTTTGACCGGGGGGTGCAGCCCCAGCATTTT
j_gene: TRBJ2-3; v_gene: TRBV24-1; d_gene: TRBD1; abundance: -; CDR3aa: CATSDTGTGITSTDTQYF; CDR3nt: TGTGCCACCAGTGACACCGGGACAGGTATAACTAGCACAGATACGCAGTATTTT
j_gene: TRBJ2-5; v_gene: TRBV28; d_gene: -; abundance: few; CDR3aa: CASTDLSASKETQYF; CDR3nt: TGTGCCAGCACCGACCTTAGCGCAAGTAAAGAGACCCAGTACTTC
j_gene: TRBJ2-7; v_gene: TRBV20-1; d_gene: -; abundance: -; CDR3aa: CSATGTSDYEQYF; CDR3nt: TGCAGTGCTACCGGGACTTCCGACTACGAGCAGTACTTC
j_gene: TRBJ2-5; v_gene: TRBV5-1; d_gene: -; abundance: few; CDR3aa: CASSLRSKGETQYF; CDR3nt: TGCGCCAGCAGCTTGCGGTCTAAGGGGGAGACCCAGTACTTC
j_gene: TRBJ2-7; v_gene: TRBV6-1; d_gene: -; abundance: -; CDR3aa: CASRAGTSVREQYF; CDR3nt: TGTGCCAGCAGAGCCGGGACATCTGTCCGCGAGCAGTACTTC
j_gene: TRBJ2-5; v_gene: TRBV29-1; d_gene: TRBD2; abundance: -; CDR3aa: CSADASGSLETQYF; CDR3nt: TGCAGCGCCGATGCTAGCGGGAGTTTAGAGACCCAGTACTTC
j_gene: TRBJ2-7; v_gene: TRBV27; d_gene: -; abundance: few; CDR3aa: CASRGGGYGAYEQYF; CDR3nt: TGTGCCAGCAGAGGGGGGGGGTATGGAGCCTACGAGCAGTACTTC